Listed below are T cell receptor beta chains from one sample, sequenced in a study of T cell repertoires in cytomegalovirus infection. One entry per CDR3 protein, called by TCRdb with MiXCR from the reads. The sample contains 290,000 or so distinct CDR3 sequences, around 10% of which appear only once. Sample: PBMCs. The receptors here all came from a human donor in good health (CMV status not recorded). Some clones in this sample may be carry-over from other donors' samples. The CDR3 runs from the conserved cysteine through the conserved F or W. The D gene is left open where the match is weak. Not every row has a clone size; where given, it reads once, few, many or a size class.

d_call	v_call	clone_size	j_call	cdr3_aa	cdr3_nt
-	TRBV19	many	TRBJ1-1	CASSSGPSPFF	TGTGCCAGTAGTTCTGGCCCGTCGCCATTCTTT
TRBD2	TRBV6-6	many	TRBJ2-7	CASSTTGGGSYEQYF	TGTGCCAGCAGTACCACGGGGGGGGGGTCCTACGAGCAGTACTTC
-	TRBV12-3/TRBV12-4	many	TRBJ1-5	CASSPIRDTSNQPQHF	TGTGCCAGCAGTCCAATCCGGGACACTAGCAATCAGCCCCAGCATTTT
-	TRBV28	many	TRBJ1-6	CASSFPGRVGVYNSPLHF	TGTGCCAGCAGTTTTCCGGGAAGGGTCGGCGTATATAATTCACCCCTCCACTTT
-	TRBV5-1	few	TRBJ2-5	CASSLGQLRQETQYF	TGCGCCAGCAGCTTGGGGCAGCTCCGACAAGAGACCCAGTACTTC
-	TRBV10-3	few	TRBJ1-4	CAIRTNGDEKLFF	TGTGCCATCAGGACAAACGGAGATGAAAAACTGTTTTTT
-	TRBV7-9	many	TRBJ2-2	CASSLTLRATTGELFF	TGTGCCAGCAGCTTAACCTTGCGGGCGACCACCGGGGAGCTGTTTTTT
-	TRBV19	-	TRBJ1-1	CASGVRSLSPEAFF	TGTGCCTCCGGTGTCAGGAGCCTTTCCCCTGAAGCTTTCTTT
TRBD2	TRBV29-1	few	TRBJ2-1	CSVVNREGRNEQFF	TGCAGCGTTGTAAACCGGGAGGGGCGAAATGAGCAGTTCTTC
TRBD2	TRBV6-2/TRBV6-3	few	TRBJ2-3	CASSHLAGGLGDTQYF	TGTGCCAGCAGTCACCTAGCGGGGGGGCTTGGAGATACGCAGTATTTT
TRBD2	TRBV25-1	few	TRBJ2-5	CASGYGGARETQYF	TGTGCCAGCGGCTACGGGGGGGCCCGAGAGACCCAGTACTTC
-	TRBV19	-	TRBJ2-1	CASSINPDMGEQFF	TGTGCCAGTAGTATAAACCCGGACATGGGTGAGCAGTTCTTC
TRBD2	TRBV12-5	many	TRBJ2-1	CASGLDSGGNYNEQFF	TGTGCTAGTGGTTTAGATAGCGGGGGTAACTACAATGAGCAGTTCTTC
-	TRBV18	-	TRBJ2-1	CASSPPVRDEQFF	TGTGCCAGCTCACCACCGGTTAGAGATGAGCAGTTCTTC
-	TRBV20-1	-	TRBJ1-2	CSARGQRGYGYTF	TGCAGTGCTAGAGGTCAGCGGGGCTATGGCTACACCTTC
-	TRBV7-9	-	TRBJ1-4	CASSSGTQNEKLFF	TGTGCCAGCAGCTCCGGGACCCAGAATGAAAAACTGTTTTTT
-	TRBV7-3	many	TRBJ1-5	CASSLTGNQPQHF	TGTGCCAGCAGCTTAACGGGTAATCAGCCCCAGCATTTT
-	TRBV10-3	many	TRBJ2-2	CAIRTKTNTGELFF	TGTGCCATAAGAACGAAAACGAACACCGGGGAGCTGTTTTTT
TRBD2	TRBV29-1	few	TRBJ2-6	CSVRRGLANVLTF	TGCAGCGTTCGGCGGGGGTTGGCCAACGTCCTGACTTTC
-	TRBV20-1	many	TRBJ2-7	CSAPRGRNEQYF	TGCAGTGCTCCCCGGGGAAGGAACGAGCAGTACTTC
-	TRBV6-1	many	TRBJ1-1	CASTQGKGTEAFF	TGTGCCAGCACTCAGGGCAAGGGTACTGAAGCTTTCTTT
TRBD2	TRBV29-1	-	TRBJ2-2	CSVEEPGTMNTGELFF	TGCAGCGTTGAAGAACCCGGGACTATGAACACCGGGGAGCTGTTTTTT
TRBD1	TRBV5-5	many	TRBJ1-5	CASSLTGQGDQPQHF	TGTGCCAGCAGCTTGACGGGACAGGGCGATCAGCCCCAGCATTTT
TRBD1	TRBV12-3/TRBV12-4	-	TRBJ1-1	CASSWTGWRGEAFF	TGTGCCAGCAGTTGGACAGGTTGGAGGGGTGAAGCTTTCTTT
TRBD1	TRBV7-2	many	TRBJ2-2	CASSQQGLPNTGELFF	TGTGCCAGCAGCCAACAGGGGTTACCGAACACCGGGGAGCTGTTTTTT
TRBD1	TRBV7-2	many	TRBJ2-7	CASSYTGTGTYEQYF	TGTGCCAGCAGCTATACCGGGACAGGGACCTACGAGCAGTACTTC
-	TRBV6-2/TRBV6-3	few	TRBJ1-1	CATALAGNTEAFF	TGTGCCACCGCGTTAGCAGGGAACACTGAAGCTTTCTTT
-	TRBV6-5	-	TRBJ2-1	CANSYSDVSEQFF	TGTGCCAACAGTTACTCGGATGTGAGTGAGCAGTTCTTC
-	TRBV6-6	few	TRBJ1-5	CASKGSGAQPQHF	TGTGCCAGCAAGGGTTCGGGGGCTCAGCCCCAGCATTTT
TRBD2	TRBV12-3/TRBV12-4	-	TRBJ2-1	CASSLAGGKQQFF	TGTGCCAGCAGTTTAGCGGGGGGGAAGCAACAGTTCTTC
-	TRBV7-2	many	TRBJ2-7	CASSITYEQYF	TGTGCCAGCAGCATCACCTACGAGCAGTACTTC
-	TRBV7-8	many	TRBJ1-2	CASSQGPEAELYGYTF	TGTGCCAGCAGCCAAGGTCCGGAGGCCGAACTCTATGGCTACACCTTC
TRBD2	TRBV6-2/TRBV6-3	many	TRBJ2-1	CASRGGREQFF	TGTGCCAGTCGGGGGGGCCGGGAGCAGTTCTTC
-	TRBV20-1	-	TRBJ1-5	CSALDRFNQPQHF	TGCAGTGCTCTCGACAGGTTCAATCAGCCCCAGCATTTT
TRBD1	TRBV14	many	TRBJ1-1	CASSPWTGETEAFF	TGTGCCAGCAGTCCTTGGACAGGGGAGACTGAAGCTTTCTTT
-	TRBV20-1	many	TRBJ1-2	CSASSANYGYTF	TGCAGTGCTAGCTCCGCTAACTATGGCTACACCTTC